This TCR beta chain appears in the sequencing data of a study of T cell changes during pregnancy in multiple sclerosis. The method was immunoSEQ multiplex PCR; TCRdb's version includes in-frame clones alone and lacks a portion of them. The repertoire holds approximately 70,000 clones, with 75% to 95% as singletons. The J segment lost 7 bases and the V segment lost 6 bases, leaving 12 bases of the junction unmatched. Looked up from germline, CDR1 is SEHNR and CDR2 is FQNEAQ (reference sequence). The CDR3 has 15 residues. The specimen was peripheral blood, collected in the third trimester of pregnancy. This TCR was sampled from a female donor in good health, enrolled as a control in a pregnancy study. The chain has TRBV7-9 and TRBJ2-3, with 8 bases fitting TRBD2. As DNA, the CDR3 is TGTGCCAGCAGACGGACTAGCTCCCGGCCGAATACGCAGTATTTT. Amino acid sequence: CASRRTSSRPNTQYF.